This T cell receptor (beta chain) was observed in a study of blood T cell repertoires in COVID-19. Across the study: COVID-19 samples from acute and convalescent phases originated in the United States, Italy and Spain.

Sequencing was performed with immunoSEQ multiplex PCR; in TCRdb, only in-frame clones are kept and a portion is missing. The profile shows about 150,000 clones, roughly 90% of them singletons. Germline V gene sequence: CDR1 MDHEN, CDR2 SYDVKM. The CDR3 has 15 residues. Trimming removed 7 bases from V and 1 base from J; junction bases left unmatched: 6. This TCR was recovered from a man aged 50 to 59 with acute or convalescent COVID-19. The sequenced sample consisted of peripheral blood. The chain links TRBV28 to TRBJ1-2; TRBD1 agrees at 10 bases. For the CDR3, the DNA is TGTGCCAGCACCCCCGGGACAGGGGTTAACTATGGCTACACCTTC. Its translation is CASTPGTGVNYGYTF.